The following is a T cell receptor (beta chain) sequence with its context. Its specificity is not known. The sample is drawn from a study of CD8 T cells in ankylosing spondylitis. Study results and caveats: Significant enrichment of disease-linked clones was reported in matched ankylosing spondylitis synovial fluid. In ankylosing spondylitis blood, a motif of about eight highly homologous TCR beta variants appeared characteristic.

Making the TCR beta libraries involved quantitative 5'-RACE with molecular barcodes. TCRdb reprocessed the 5' RACE reads with MiXCR, giving one entry per CDR3 protein. This table has roughly 670,000 distinct CDR3 sequences, 19% appearing once. J gave up 0 bases and V 7 bases, and 5 bases lay outside the gene matches. Per the germline V gene, CDR1 is SQVTM and CDR2 is ANQGSEA. The CDR3 length is 15 residues. The chain recombines TRBV29-1 with TRBJ1-4, with 10 bases aligning to TRBD1. Sequencing used blood, either unsorted or a sorted T cell fraction (not recorded which). The TCR comes from a male donor with ankylosing spondylitis. This CDR3 is CSAEGQGTTNEKLFF. The CDR3 DNA follows: TGCAGCGCCGAGGGACAGGGGACAACTAATGAAAAACTGTTTTTT.